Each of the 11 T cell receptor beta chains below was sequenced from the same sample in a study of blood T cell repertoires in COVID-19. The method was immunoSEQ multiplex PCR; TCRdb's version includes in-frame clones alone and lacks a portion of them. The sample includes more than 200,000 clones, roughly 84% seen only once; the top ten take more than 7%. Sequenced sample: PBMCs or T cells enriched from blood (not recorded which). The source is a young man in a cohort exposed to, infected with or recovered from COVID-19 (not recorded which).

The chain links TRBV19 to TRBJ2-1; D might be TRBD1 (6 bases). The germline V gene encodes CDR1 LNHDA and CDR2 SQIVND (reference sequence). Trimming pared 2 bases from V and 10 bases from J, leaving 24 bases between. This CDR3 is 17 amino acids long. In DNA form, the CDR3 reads TGTGCCAGTAGTATACCGCGGCCCCCATCGACAGGACGAGAGCAGTTCTTC. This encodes CASSIPRPPSTGREQFF.

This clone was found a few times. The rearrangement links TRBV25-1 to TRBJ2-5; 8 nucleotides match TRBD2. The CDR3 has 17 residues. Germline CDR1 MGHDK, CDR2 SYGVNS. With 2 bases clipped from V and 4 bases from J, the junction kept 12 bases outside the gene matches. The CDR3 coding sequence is TGTGCCAGCAGTGAAGTTTCGGGAGGGCCGTTAAGAGAGACCCAGTACTTC. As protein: CASSEVSGGPLRETQYF.

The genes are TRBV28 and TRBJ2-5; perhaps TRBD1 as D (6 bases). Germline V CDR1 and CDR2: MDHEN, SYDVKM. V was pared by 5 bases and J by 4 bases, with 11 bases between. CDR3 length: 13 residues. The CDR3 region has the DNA TGTGCCAGCAGTCAGGCCAGGGGAGAGACCCAGTACTTC. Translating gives CASSQARGETQYF.

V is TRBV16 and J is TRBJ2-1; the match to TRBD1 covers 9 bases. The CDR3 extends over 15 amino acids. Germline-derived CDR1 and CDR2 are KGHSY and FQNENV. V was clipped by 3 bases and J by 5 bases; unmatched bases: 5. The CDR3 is CASSQGTGTDNEQFF. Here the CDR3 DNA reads TGTGCCAGCAGCCAGGGGACAGGGACCGACAATGAGCAGTTCTTC. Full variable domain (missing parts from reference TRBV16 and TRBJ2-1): GEEVAQTPKHLVRGEGQKAKLYCAPIKGHSYVFWYQQVLKNEFKFLISFQNENVFDETGMPKERFSAKCLPNSPCSLEIQATKLEDSAVYFCASSQGTGTDNEQFFGPGTRLTVL.

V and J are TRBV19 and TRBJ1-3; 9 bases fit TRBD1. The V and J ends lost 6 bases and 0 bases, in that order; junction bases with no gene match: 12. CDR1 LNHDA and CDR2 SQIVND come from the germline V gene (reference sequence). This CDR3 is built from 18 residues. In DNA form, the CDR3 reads TGTGCCAGTAGAGACAGGGGGGCATCTCTGAGCTCTGGAAACACCATATATTTT. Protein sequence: CASRDRGASLSSGNTIYF.

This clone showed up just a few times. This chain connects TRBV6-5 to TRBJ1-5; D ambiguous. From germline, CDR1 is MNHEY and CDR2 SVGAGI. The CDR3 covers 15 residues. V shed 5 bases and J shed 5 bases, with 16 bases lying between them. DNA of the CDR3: TGTGCCAGCAGTAAAACCGCCGGTTCCTATCAGCCCCAGCATTTT. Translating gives CASSKTAGSYQPQHF.

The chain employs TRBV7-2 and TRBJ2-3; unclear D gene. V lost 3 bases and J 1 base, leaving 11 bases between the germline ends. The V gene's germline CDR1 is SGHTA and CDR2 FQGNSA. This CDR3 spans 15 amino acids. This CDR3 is CASSFGFYGTDTQYF. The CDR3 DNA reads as TGTGCCAGCAGCTTCGGTTTTTATGGCACAGATACGCAGTATTTT.

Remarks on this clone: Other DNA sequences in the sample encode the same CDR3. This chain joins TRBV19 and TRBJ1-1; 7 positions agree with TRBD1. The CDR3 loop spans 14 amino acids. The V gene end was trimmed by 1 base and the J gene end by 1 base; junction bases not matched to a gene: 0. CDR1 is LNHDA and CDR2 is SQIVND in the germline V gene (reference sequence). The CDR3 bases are TGTGCCAGTAGTATAGGACAGGGGAACACTGAAGCTTTCTTT. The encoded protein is CASSIGQGNTEAFF.

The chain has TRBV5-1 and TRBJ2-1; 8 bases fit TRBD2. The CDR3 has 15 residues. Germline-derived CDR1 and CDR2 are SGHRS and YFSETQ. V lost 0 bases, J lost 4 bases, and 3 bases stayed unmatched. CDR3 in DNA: TGCGCCAGCAGCTTGGTAGCGGGGTATTACAATGAGCAGTTCTTC. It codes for CASSLVAGYYNEQFF.

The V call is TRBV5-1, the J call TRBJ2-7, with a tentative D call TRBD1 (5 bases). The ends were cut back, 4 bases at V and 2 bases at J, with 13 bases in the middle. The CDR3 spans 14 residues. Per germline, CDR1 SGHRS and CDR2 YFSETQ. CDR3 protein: CASSPPQGAYEQYF. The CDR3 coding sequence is TGCGCCAGCAGCCCCCCCCAGGGTGCCTACGAGCAGTACTTC.

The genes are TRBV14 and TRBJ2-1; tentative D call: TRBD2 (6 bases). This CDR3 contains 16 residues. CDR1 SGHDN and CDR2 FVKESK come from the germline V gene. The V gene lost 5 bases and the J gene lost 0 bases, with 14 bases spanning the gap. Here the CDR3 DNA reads TGTGCCAGCAGCTATAGCGGATTTAACTCCTACAATGAGCAGTTCTTC. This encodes CASSYSGFNSYNEQFF. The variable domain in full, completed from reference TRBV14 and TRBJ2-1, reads EAGVTQFPSHSVIEKGQTVTLRCDPISGHDNLYWYRRVMGKEIKFLLHFVKESKQDESGMPNNRFLAERTGGTYSTLKVQPAELEDSGVYFCASSYSGFNSYNEQFFGPGTRLTVL.